This TCR beta chain was identified in a study of shared clonotypes between healthy human individuals. Some clones are missing from TCRdb's copy, which holds only in-frame ones; the method was immunoSEQ multiplex PCR. The data hold over 800,000 clones, with nearly 95% observed a single time. The J segment lost 0 bases and the V segment lost 0 bases, leaving 3 bases of the junction unmatched. This CDR3 contains 16 residues. Germline lookup yields CDR1 LGHNA and CDR2 YSLEER. Naive CD8 cells were CD45RO-negative, positively selected for CCR7, excluding terminally differentiated effector memory CD45RA+ cells.

J is TRBJ1-1 and V is TRBV4-3; 8 nucleotides line up with TRBD1. The sequence came from a man aged 25-45 years in good health. What was sequenced was naive CD8+ T cells sorted from blood. The CDR3 nucleotides read TGCGCCAGCAGCCAAGAAGCGACAGGGGTGAACACTGAAGCTTTCTTT. This translates into CASSQEATGVNTEAFF.